This TCR beta chain was recovered during a study of post-analysis software for immune sequencing data. Study information: Both relapsing-remitting and secondary progressive multiple sclerosis featured among the disease courses, as did progressive-relapsing multiple sclerosis.

Unique molecular identifiers tagged the TCR beta cDNA libraries. The authors obtained some 500,000 cDNA molecules from approximately 0.91 to 9.4 million T cells. TCRdb re-analysed the PCR reads in MiXCR, keeping a single row per CDR3 protein. Here the sample spans around 500,000 distinct CDR3 sequences, about a third being singletons. The germline V and J ends were trimmed by 2 bases and 5 bases, with 16 bases remaining between them. The CDR3 has 15 residues. Germline-derived CDR1 and CDR2 are MNHEY and SMNVEV (reference sequence). The table lists this clonotype with a few counts. Its antigen is not known. Study findings and constraints: Same-batch preparations were strongly co-clustered by F measure. TRBV5-6, TRBV5-1 and TRBV20-1 were among five TRBV segments more frequent in patients than controls. Significantly lower normalized Chao1 diversity was found in patients with multiple sclerosis relative to controls.

The chain is built from TRBV27 and TRBJ2-7, with TRBD2 as a possible D gene (5 bases). The sequence was collected from a girl aged 2-17 years with multiple sclerosis. The sample consisted of blood. This chain's CDR3 is CASSLRGWILHEQYF. CDR3 coding DNA: TGTGCCAGCAGTTTACGGGGATGGATCCTCCACGAGCAGTACTTC.